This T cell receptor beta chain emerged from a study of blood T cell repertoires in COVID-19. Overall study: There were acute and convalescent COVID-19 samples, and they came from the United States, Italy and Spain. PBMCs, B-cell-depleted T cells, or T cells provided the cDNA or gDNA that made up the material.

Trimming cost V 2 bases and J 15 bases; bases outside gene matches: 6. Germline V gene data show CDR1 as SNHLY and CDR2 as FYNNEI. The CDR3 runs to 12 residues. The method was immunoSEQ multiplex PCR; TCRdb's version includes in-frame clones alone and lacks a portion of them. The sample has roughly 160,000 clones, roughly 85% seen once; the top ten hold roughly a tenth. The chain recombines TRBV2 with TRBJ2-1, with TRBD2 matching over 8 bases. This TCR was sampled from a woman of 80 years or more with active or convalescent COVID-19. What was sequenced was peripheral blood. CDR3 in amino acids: CASSETAGVGFF. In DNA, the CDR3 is TGTGCCAGCAGTGAAACAGCGGGAGTGGGGTTCTTC.